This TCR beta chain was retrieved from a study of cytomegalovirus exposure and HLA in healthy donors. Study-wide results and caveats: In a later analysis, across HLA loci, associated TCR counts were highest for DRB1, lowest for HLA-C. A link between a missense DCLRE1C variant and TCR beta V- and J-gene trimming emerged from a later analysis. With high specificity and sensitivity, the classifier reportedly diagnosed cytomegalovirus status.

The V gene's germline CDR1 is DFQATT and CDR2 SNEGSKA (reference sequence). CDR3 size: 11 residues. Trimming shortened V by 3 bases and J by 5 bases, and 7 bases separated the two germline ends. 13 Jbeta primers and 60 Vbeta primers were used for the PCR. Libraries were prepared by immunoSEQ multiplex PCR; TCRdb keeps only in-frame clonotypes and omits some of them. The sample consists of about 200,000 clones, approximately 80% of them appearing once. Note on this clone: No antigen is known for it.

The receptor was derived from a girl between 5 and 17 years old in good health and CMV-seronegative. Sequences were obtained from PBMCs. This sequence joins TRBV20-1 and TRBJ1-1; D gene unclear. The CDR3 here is CSASLWTEAFF. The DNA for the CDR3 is TGCAGTGCTAGCCTATGGACTGAAGCTTTCTTT.